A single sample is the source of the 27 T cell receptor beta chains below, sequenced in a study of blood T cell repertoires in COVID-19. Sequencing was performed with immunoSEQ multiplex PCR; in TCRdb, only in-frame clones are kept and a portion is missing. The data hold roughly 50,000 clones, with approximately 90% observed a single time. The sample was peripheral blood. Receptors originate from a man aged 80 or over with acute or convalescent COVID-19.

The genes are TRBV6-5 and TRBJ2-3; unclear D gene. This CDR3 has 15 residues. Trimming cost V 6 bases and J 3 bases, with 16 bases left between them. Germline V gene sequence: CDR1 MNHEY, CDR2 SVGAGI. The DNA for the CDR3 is TGTGCCAGCAGACTCACCCAAAGCGCGACAGATACGCAGTATTTT. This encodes CASRLTQSATDTQYF.

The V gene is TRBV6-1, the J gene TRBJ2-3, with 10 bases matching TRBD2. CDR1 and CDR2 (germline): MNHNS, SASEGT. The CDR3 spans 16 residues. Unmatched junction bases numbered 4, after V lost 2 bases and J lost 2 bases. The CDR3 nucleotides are TGTGCCAGCAGTGAACTAGCGGGGGCCTCCACAGATACGCAGTATTTT. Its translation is CASSELAGASTDTQYF.

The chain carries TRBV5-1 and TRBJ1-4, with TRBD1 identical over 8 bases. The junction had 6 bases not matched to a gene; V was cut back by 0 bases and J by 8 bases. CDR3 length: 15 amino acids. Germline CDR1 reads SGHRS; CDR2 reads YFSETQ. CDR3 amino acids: CASSLAGQGREKLFF. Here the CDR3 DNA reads TGCGCCAGCAGCTTGGCAGGACAGGGCCGGGAAAAACTGTTTTTT.

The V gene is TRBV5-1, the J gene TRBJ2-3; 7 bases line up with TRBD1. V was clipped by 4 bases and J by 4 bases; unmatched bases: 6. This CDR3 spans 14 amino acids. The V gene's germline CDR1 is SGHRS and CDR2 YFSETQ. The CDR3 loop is CASSTGTDPDTQYF. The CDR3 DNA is TGCGCCAGCAGCACAGGGACAGATCCAGATACGCAGTATTTT. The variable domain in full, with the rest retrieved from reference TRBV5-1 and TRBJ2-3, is KAGVTQTPRYLIKTRGQQVTLSCSPISGHRSVSWYQQTPGQGLQFLFEYFSETQRNKGNFPGRFSGRQFSNSRSEMNVSTLELGDSALYLCASSTGTDPDTQYFGPGTRLTVL.

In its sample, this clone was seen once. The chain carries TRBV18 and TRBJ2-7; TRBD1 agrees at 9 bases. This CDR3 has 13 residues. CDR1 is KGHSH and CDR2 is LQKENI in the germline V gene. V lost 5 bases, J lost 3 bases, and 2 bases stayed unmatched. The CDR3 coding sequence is TGTGCCAGCTCAGCGGGACAGGGCTACGAGCAGTACTTC. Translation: CASSAGQGYEQYF.

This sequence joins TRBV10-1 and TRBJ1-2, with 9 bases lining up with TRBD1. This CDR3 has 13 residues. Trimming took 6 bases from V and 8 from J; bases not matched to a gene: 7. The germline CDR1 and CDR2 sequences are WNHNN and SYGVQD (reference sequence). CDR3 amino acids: CASSEGQGGGYTF. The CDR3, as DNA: TGCGCCAGCAGCGAGGGACAGGGCGGCGGCTACACCTTC.

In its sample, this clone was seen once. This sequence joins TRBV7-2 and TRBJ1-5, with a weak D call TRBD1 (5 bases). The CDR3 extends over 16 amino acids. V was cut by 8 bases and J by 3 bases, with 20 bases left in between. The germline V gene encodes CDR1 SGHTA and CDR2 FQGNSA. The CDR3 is CASSPRGGAANQPQHF. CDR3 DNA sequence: TGTGCCAGCTCTCCCCGAGGAGGGGCGGCCAATCAGCCCCAGCATTTT. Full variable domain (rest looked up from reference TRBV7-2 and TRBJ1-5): GAGVSQSPSNKVTEKGKDVELRCDPISGHTALYWYRQSLGQGLEFLIYFQGNSAPDKSGLPSDRFSAERTGGSVSTLTIQRTQQEDSAVYLCASSPRGGAANQPQHFGDGTRLSIL.

CDR3 amino acids: CASRLDSYNSPLHF. CDR3 in DNA: TGCGCCAGCAGACTCGACAGTTATAATTCACCCCTCCACTTT. The chain couples TRBV10-2 to TRBJ1-6; D is perhaps TRBD1 (5 bases). Germline CDR1 and CDR2: WSHSY and SAAADI. With 6 bases removed from V and 4 bases from J, the gap between germline ends came to 10 bases. The CDR3 contains 14 residues.

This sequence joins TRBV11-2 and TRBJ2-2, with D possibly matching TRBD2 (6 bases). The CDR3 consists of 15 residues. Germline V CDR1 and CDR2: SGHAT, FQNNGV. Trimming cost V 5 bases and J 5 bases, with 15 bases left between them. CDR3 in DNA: TGTGCCAGCAGCCCAACAGCGGGTCCTACCGGGGAGCTGTTTTTT. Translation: CASSPTAGPTGELFF.

CDR3 protein: CASRRLAGQETQYF. The CDR3 bases are TGTGCCAGCAGGCGACTAGCCGGCCAAGAGACCCAGTACTTC. The rearrangement uses TRBV7-6 and TRBJ2-5; 7 positions agree with TRBD2. V trimming: 6 bases; J trimming: 1 base; junction bases outside the gene matches: 5. CDR1 SGHVS and CDR2 FNYEAQ come from the germline V gene. The CDR3 has 14 residues.

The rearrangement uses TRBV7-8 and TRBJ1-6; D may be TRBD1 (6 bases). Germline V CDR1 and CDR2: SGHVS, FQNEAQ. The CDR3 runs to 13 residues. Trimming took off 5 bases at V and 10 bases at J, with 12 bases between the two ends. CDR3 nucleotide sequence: TGTGCCAGCAGCCCAGGGGTATTGTCACCCCTCCACTTT. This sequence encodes CASSPGVLSPLHF.

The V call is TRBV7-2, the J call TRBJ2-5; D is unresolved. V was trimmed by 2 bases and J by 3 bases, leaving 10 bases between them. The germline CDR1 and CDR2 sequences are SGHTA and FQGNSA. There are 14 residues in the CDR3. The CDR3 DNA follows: TGTGCCAGCAGCTTATTGTGGCCCAAAGAGACCCAGTACTTC. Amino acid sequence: CASSLLWPKETQYF.

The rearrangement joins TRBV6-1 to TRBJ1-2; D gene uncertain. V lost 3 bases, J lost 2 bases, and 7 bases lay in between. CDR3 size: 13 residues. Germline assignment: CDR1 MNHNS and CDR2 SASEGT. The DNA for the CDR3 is TGTGCCAGCAGTGATACAGACAACTATGGCTACACCTTC. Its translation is CASSDTDNYGYTF.

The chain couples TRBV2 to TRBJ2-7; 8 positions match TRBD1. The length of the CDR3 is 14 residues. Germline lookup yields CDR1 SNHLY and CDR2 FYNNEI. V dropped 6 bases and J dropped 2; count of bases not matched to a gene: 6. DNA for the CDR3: TGTGCCAGCAGGGACAGGGAGAGAGCCTACGAGCAGTACTTC. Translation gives CASRDRERAYEQYF.

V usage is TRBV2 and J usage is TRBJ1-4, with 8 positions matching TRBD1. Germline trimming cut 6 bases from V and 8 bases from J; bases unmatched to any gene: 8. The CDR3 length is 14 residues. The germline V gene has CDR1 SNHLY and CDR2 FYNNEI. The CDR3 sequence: CASRVDREIEKLFF. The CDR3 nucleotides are TGTGCCAGCAGGGTGGACAGGGAGATCGAAAAACTGTTTTTT.

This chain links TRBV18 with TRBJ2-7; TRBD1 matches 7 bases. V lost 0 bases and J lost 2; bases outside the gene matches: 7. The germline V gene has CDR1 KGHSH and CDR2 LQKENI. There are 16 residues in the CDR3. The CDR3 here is CASSPPWTGQTYEQYF. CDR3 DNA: TGTGCCAGCTCACCACCCTGGACAGGTCAGACCTACGAGCAGTACTTC.

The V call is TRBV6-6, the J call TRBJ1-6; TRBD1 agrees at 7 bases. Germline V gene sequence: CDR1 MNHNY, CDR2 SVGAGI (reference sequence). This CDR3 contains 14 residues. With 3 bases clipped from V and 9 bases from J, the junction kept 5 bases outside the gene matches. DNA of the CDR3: TGTGCCAGCAGTTATGACAGGGCCGGTTCACCCCTCCACTTT. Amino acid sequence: CASSYDRAGSPLHF.

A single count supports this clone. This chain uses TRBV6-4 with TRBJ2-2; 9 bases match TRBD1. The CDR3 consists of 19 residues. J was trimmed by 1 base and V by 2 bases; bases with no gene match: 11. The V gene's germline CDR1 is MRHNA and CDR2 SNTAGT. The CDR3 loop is CASSDVPGQGGENTGELFF. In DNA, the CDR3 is TGTGCCAGCAGTGACGTCCCGGGACAGGGAGGGGAGAACACCGGGGAGCTGTTTTTT.

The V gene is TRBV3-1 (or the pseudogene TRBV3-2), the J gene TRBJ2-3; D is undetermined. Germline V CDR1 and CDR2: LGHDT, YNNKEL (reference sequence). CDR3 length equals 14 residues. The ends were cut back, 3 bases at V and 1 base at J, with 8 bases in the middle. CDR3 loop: CASSHLLRTDTQYF. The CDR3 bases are TGTGCCAGCAGCCATTTACTCCGCACAGATACGCAGTATTTT.

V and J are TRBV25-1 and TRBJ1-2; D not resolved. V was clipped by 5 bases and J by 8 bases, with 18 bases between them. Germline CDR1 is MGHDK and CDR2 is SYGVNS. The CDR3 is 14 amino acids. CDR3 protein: CASSPGLAEVGYTF. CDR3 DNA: TGTGCCAGCAGTCCCGGACTGGCGGAGGTCGGCTACACCTTC.

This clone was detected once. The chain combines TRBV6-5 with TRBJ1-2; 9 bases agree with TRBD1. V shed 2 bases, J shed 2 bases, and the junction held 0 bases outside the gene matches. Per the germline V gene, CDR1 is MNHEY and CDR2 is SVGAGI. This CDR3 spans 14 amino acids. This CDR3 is CASSYGQGNYGYTF. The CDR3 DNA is TGTGCCAGCAGTTACGGACAGGGGAACTATGGCTACACCTTC.

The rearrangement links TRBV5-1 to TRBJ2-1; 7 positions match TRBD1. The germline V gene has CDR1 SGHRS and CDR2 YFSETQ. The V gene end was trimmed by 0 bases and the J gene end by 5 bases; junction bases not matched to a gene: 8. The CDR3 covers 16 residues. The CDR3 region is CASSLEGATGHNEQFF. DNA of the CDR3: TGCGCCAGCAGCTTGGAAGGGGCGACAGGGCACAATGAGCAGTTCTTC.

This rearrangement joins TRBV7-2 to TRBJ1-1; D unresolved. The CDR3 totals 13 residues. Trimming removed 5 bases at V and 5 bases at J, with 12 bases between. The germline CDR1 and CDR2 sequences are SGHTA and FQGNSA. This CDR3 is CASSPRRGTEAFF. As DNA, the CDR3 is TGTGCCAGCAGCCCCAGACGGGGTACTGAAGCTTTCTTT.

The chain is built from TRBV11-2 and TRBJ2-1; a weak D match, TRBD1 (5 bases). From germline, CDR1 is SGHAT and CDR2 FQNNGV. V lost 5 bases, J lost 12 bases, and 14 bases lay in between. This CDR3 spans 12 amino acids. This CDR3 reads CASSVTRVWQFF. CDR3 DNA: TGTGCCAGCAGCGTCACCAGGGTTTGGCAGTTCTTC.

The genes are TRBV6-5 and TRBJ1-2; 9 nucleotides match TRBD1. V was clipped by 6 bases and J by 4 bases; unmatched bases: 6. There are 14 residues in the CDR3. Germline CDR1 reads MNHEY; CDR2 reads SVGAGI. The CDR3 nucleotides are TGTGCCAGCAGAACCGGACAGGGGTCCTATGGCTACACCTTC. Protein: CASRTGQGSYGYTF.

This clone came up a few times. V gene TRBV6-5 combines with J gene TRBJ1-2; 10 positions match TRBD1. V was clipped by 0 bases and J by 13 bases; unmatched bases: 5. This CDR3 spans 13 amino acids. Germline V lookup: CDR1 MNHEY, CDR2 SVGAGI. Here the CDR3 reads CASSYSGGQGSTF. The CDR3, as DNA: TGTGCCAGCAGTTACTCTGGGGGACAGGGGTCCACCTTC.

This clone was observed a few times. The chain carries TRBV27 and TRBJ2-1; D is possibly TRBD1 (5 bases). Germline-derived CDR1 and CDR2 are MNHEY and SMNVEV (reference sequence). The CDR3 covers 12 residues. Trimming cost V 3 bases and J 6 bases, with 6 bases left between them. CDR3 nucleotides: TGTGCCAGCAGTTTTAGGGGCAATGAGCAGTTCTTC. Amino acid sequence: CASSFRGNEQFF.